Included here is one T cell receptor beta chain sequence, with context. What antigen it recognizes has not been identified. Base qualities were left out, and no much larger clone turns up one base away. Library preparation employed the immunoSEQ multiplex PCR assay. RNA was extracted from all samples and reverse transcribed into cDNA, which served as template for TCR sequencing. SuperScript III was used to make first-strand cDNA, primed with a 2:1 mix of oligo-dT and random hexamers. Amplification bias was assessed with a synthetic immune receptor repertoire, and residual bias was removed computationally. On the authors' methods: Raw reads were preprocessed to remove errors, and CDR3 was defined by IMGT conventions from the conserved cysteine to phenylalanine. Clonality was calculated as 1 minus Shannon entropy normalized by log2 of the number of productive unique TCRs. Whether scalp clones were CD4 or CD8 was inferred by matching scalp TCRbeta sequences against CD4 and CD8 repertoires sorted from blood. The table was pulled from immuneACCESS by TCRdb, which kept in-frame rearrangements only. Such tables lose some clones; where checked, under half of the loss comes from unresolved V genes, and the rest has no known cause. V and J calls and clone size are those listed in that table; D and trimming were worked out from the DNA. Here the sample has 95,000 to 100,000 clones; approximately 63% occur a single time. The leading ten clones occupy about 16% of the sample.

Relative to germline, V is 11 bases shorter and J is 6 bases shorter, with 10 bases between their ends. Its CDR3 holds 10 amino acids, cysteine through phenylalanine. The retained sequence is limited to the CDR3, 30 bases, with the frame set at the first base. CDR1 is given as MGHDK and CDR2 as SYGVNS, both from the germline V gene. The data were obtained in a study of CD8+ T cells in alopecia areata (dated by TCRdb to the late 2010s). About the study as a whole: The treated patients took part in an open-label pilot trial in which moderate-to-severe alopecia areata was treated with oral tofacitinib at 5 to 10 mg twice daily. The study used high-throughput TCRbeta sequencing to examine T cell clonal expansion in alopecia areata, in both the C3H/HeJ mouse model and human patients. Amplification of TCRbeta CDR3 regions was done by immunoSEQ multiplex PCR using 35 Vbeta forward primers and 13 Jbeta reverse primers. In humans, TCRbeta sequencing was performed on scalp tissue and on sorted CD4+ and CD8+ peripheral blood T cells from healthy controls and from patients with patchy or totalis/universalis alopecia areata. RNA came from the PAXgene miRNA kit for fixed scalp, the miRNeasy kit for PBMCs, and the RNeasy kit for mouse skin. Clonality in the scalp was compared among normal scalp (n=4), patchy alopecia areata scalp (n=8), and alopecia totalis/universalis scalp (n=8). For the treated patients, the SALT score, which quantifies what percentage of scalp surface area is affected, served as the measure of disease severity. Patients on tofacitinib were biopsied at baseline and after 4 and 24 weeks of treatment, and several of the patients also had a later scalp biopsy. Tofacitinib was given for 6 to 18 months, followed by 6 months of follow-up off drug to assess delayed response and recurrence. The paper as a whole reports these results and caveats: Because the treated cohort was small and included a single nonresponder, larger studies are needed to assess links between baseline CD8+ expansion and response. Higher clonality and more expanded CD8+ clones were observed in lesional scalp than in normal scalp, particularly in alopecia totalis/universalis, a finding suggestive of antigenic drive. Unlike mouse skin, where gammadelta T cells dominate, normal human skin contains resident alphabeta T cells that get sequenced too, which complicates analysis of the scalp TCR repertoire. Tofacitinib significantly lowered scalp clonality and the number of expanded CD8+ clones among the top 100 scalp clones. Many expanded lesional clones persisted in scalp and blood during tofacitinib treatment, which may partly explain relapse after stopping treatment. TCR sequences shared between patients were less clear than in mice, possibly partly because of HLA diversity in the patient population.

The intended sense of this specimen's treatment or condition label: oral pan-JAK inhibitor, 5-10 mg twice daily. From alopecia areata patients, peripheral blood was collected along with lesional scalp punch biopsies. After PBMCs were isolated by density centrifugation and stained for CD3, CD4 and CD8, a FACSAria was used to sort CD4+ and CD8+ T cells. This receptor was taken from a human donor with alopecia areata. The rearrangement combines TRBV25-1 with TRBJ2-5; the best D guess is TRBD1, with 6 bases matching. The source was CD8+ T cells sorted from blood, collected between weeks 55 and 65, from a patient treated with tofacitinib. The sequenced DNA: TGTGCCGTACAGGGCAAGACCCAGTACTTC. It translates as CAVQGKTQYF.